The 24 T cell receptor beta chains below were found in one sample sequenced in a study of cytomegalovirus exposure and HLA in healthy donors. Both 60 Vbeta primers and 13 Jbeta primers went into the PCR. The protocol was immunoSEQ multiplex PCR, while the TCRdb copy is restricted to in-frame clones and leaves out a portion. The data show under 170,000 clones, more than 65% seen once. What was sequenced was PBMCs. All receptors come from a man aged 50-60 years in good health and CMV-seropositive.

The rearrangement uses TRBV27 and TRBJ1-1; TRBD1 matches at 7 bases. The germline gives CDR1 MNHEY, CDR2 SMNVEV (reference sequence). The CDR3 is made up of 14 amino acids. The ends lost 2 bases at V and 8 bases at J; junction bases unmatched: 8. CDR3 loop: CASSLSGRDREAFF. The CDR3 DNA is TGTGCCAGCAGTTTAAGTGGTCGGGACAGAGAAGCTTTCTTT.

This clone was recorded once. The CDR3 DNA reads TGTGCCAGTAGTAGGAGGGCCACTGAAGCTTTCTTT. The encoded protein is CASSRRATEAFF. J is TRBJ1-1 and V is TRBV19; the D is unclear. The CDR3 length is 12 residues. The V end lost 4 bases, the J end lost 4 bases, and 7 bases lay between the germline ends. The germline V gene encodes CDR1 LNHDA and CDR2 SQIVND (reference sequence).

The chain carries TRBV6-6 and TRBJ2-7, with 14 bases lining up with TRBD2. This CDR3 comprises 15 residues. Trimming took 4 bases from V and 5 from J; bases not matched to a gene: 4. Germline loops: CDR1 MNHNY, CDR2 SVGAGI (reference sequence). CDR3 in DNA: TGTGCCAGCAGTTCCCGGACTAGCGGGAGGCACGAGCAGTACTTC. Residues: CASSSRTSGRHEQYF.

J is TRBJ2-1 and V is TRBV28; possibly TRBD1 for D (5 bases). The V gene's germline CDR1 is MDHEN and CDR2 SYDVKM. The CDR3 runs to 15 residues. The V end lost 6 bases, the J end lost 1 base, and 13 bases lay between the germline ends. The CDR3 here is CASSLTGESYNEQFF. For the CDR3, the DNA is TGTGCCAGCAGCCTCACAGGCGAATCCTACAATGAGCAGTTCTTC.

Only one count was recorded for this clone. This chain joins TRBV5-6 and TRBJ2-6; no reliable D call. V was pared by 1 base and J by 2 bases, with 4 bases between. CDR3 length: 14 residues. Germline V gene data show CDR1 as SGHDT and CDR2 as YYEEEE. CDR3 sequence: CASSLYPGANVLTF. DNA of the CDR3: TGTGCCAGCAGCTTGTATCCTGGGGCCAACGTCCTGACTTTC.

The chain joins TRBV28 to TRBJ1-1, with 12 bases aligning to TRBD1. The germline gives CDR1 MDHEN, CDR2 SYDVKM. The CDR3 covers 16 residues. J lost 5 bases, V lost 6 bases, and 10 bases had no gene match. The CDR3 reads CASRGQGAGGRTEAFF. In DNA form, the CDR3 reads TGTGCCAGCAGGGGACAGGGGGCAGGTGGTCGGACTGAAGCTTTCTTT. The full variable domain, rest sourced from reference TRBV28 and TRBJ1-1, is DVKVTQSSRYLVKRTGEKVFLECVQDMDHENMFWYRQDPGLGLRLIYFSYDVKMKEKGDIPEGYSVSREKKERFSLILESASTNQTSMYLCASRGQGAGGRTEAFFGQGTRLTVV.

This clone was detected only a few times. The chain is built from TRBV7-8 and TRBJ1-5; possibly TRBD1 for D (6 bases). Germline V gene sequence: CDR1 SGHVS, CDR2 FQNEAQ. This CDR3 comprises 17 residues. V lost 1 base and J 6 bases, leaving 19 bases between the germline ends. CDR3 protein: CASSLERAGAPGQPQHF. In nucleotides, the CDR3 is TGTGCCAGCAGCTTAGAACGCGCGGGGGCGCCGGGTCAGCCCCAGCATTTT.

This clone was seen more than once but under ten times. V gene TRBV5-4 combines with J gene TRBJ1-2; D is unresolved. This CDR3 has 15 residues. Germline V gene data show CDR1 as SGHNT and CDR2 as YYREEE (reference sequence). V was pared by 7 bases and J by 4 bases, with 20 bases between. CDR3 loop: CASGLGADNFYGYTF. As DNA, the CDR3 is TGTGCCAGCGGCCTTGGAGCGGATAACTTCTATGGCTACACCTTC.

The V and J genes are TRBV10-1 and TRBJ2-7; 9 bases align to TRBD2. Per germline, CDR1 WNHNN and CDR2 SYGVQD (reference sequence). With 2 bases clipped from V and 6 bases from J, the junction kept 5 bases outside the gene matches. The CDR3 sequence is 14 residues long. Written as DNA, the CDR3 is TGCGCCAGCAGTGAGGCGGGAGGGCCGGGCGAGCAGTACTTC. It specifies CASSEAGGPGEQYF.

The count of this clone is one. The chain is built from TRBV7-9 and TRBJ2-3; D possibly corresponds to TRBD2 (6 bases). In germline, CDR1 is SEHNR, CDR2 FQNEAQ (reference sequence). Trimming took 5 bases from V and 2 from J, leaving 14 bases between them. There are 15 residues in the CDR3. The CDR3: CASSPKEGYTDTQYF. The CDR3 DNA follows: TGTGCCAGCAGCCCTAAGGAGGGCTACACAGATACGCAGTATTTT.

The chain carries TRBV30 and TRBJ2-7, with TRBD1 identical over 9 bases. Germline V gene sequence: CDR1 GTSNPN, CDR2 SVGIG (reference sequence). V lost 3 bases to trimming and J lost 3 bases; unmatched junction nucleotides: 6. The length of the CDR3 is 14 residues. CDR3 nucleotide sequence: TGTGCCTGGAGACCGGGACAGGGAAACTACGAGCAGTACTTC. Translated, it gives CAWRPGQGNYEQYF.

V is TRBV2 and J is TRBJ2-5; D gene uncertain. Per germline, CDR1 SNHLY and CDR2 FYNNEI. The CDR3 is made up of 14 amino acids. V dropped 8 bases and J dropped 1 base, with 14 bases sitting between them. CDR3 in amino acids: CASSLSGRQETQYF. CDR3 DNA sequence: TGTGCCAGCTCTCTCTCGGGTCGCCAAGAGACCCAGTACTTC.

The chain recombines TRBV30 with TRBJ1-1, with TRBD1 matching over 7 bases. This CDR3 spans 14 amino acids. The junction had 4 bases not matched to a gene; V was cut back by 2 bases and J by 1 base. In germline, CDR1 is GTSNPN, CDR2 SVGIG (reference sequence). This chain's CDR3 is CAWSPRQGNTEAFF. The CDR3 bases are TGTGCCTGGAGTCCAAGACAGGGGAACACTGAAGCTTTCTTT.

This sequence joins TRBV5-1 and TRBJ1-1; 7 bases line up with TRBD1. Looked up from germline, CDR1 is SGHRS and CDR2 is YFSETQ. This CDR3 region has 15 residues. The J segment lost 4 bases and the V segment lost 4 bases, leaving 10 bases of the junction unmatched. Here the CDR3 DNA reads TGCGCCAGCAGCACTAGGGGAACAGGGGTCACTGAAGCTTTCTTT. Encoded protein: CASSTRGTGVTEAFF.

The chain joins TRBV11-2 to TRBJ2-1; 7 nucleotides match TRBD2. V gave up 2 bases and J gave up 4 bases; unmatched junction bases: 5. CDR1 is SGHAT and CDR2 is FQNNGV in the germline V gene. The CDR3 totals 15 residues. CDR3 protein: CASSLPSGPYNEQFF. CDR3 in DNA: TGTGCCAGCAGCTTACCTAGCGGACCATACAATGAGCAGTTCTTC.

Points on this clone: An end of the junction differs from the germline gene, which may be a read error. At the DNA level, this CDR3 is encoded by other sequences in the same sample as well. CDR3 sequence: CAISEGGSGNTIYF. For the CDR3, the DNA is TGCGCCATCAGTGAGGGAGGGTCTGGAAACACCATATATTTT. The chain employs TRBV10-3 and TRBJ1-3; no reliable D call. This CDR3 is 14 amino acids long. Germline CDR1 and CDR2: ENHRY and SYGVKD.

The gene calls are TRBV28 and TRBJ2-3; TRBD1 matches 9 bases. This CDR3 comprises 18 residues. J was trimmed by 4 bases and V by 5 bases; bases with no gene match: 16. Per germline, CDR1 MDHEN and CDR2 SYDVKM. DNA of the CDR3: TGTGCCAGCAGTCCATCCCTCGGACAGGGGTTTGTTTCAGATACGCAGTATTTT. Residues: CASSPSLGQGFVSDTQYF.

V and J are TRBV6-1 and TRBJ2-7, with D tentatively TRBD2 (7 bases). Trimming pared 1 base from V and 0 bases from J, leaving 13 bases between. Germline lookup yields CDR1 MNHNS and CDR2 SASEGT. The CDR3 runs to 16 residues. CDR3 bases: TGTGCCAGCAGTGAAGGCGGGGGCAAGGGCTCCTACGAGCAGTACTTC. It specifies CASSEGGGKGSYEQYF.

This sequence joins TRBV4-2 and TRBJ1-1, with TRBD1 as a possible D gene (5 bases). CDR3 length equals 18 residues. Trimming removed 0 bases from V and 1 base from J, with 18 bases in between. Germline V CDR1 and CDR2: LGHNA, YNFKEQ. The CDR3 reads CASSQEATGGVRNTEAFF. CDR3 coding DNA: TGTGCCAGCAGCCAAGAAGCCACCGGGGGGGTCAGGAACACTGAAGCTTTCTTT.

V usage is TRBV11-2 and J usage is TRBJ2-2, with D possibly TRBD2 on 6 matching bases. CDR1 is SGHAT, CDR2 FQNNGV, per germline. CDR3 size: 13 residues. Trimming removed 8 bases from V and 6 bases from J, with 13 bases in between. The CDR3, as DNA: TGTGCCAGCGGGCGGTGGGGGGCCGGGGAGCTGTTTTTT. It yields the protein CASGRWGAGELFF.

V and J are TRBV7-2 and TRBJ2-1; possibly TRBD2 for D (6 bases). The V gene's germline CDR1 is SGHTA and CDR2 FQGNSA. The CDR3 runs 17 residues. Trimming took 5 bases from V and 0 from J, leaving 17 bases between them. The CDR3 DNA sequence: TGTGCCAGCAGCCTGCCTGGCGACGGGAGCTCCTACAATGAGCAGTTCTTC. Translation gives CASSLPGDGSSYNEQFF.

J is TRBJ2-1 and V is TRBV7-6; D is possibly TRBD1 (6 bases). The germline gives CDR1 SGHVS, CDR2 FNYEAQ. CDR3 length equals 15 residues. Trimming took 1 base from V and 4 from J, leaving 11 bases between them. The CDR3 DNA reads as TGTGCCAGCAGCTTAGGGGACAATCTGTACAATGAGCAGTTCTTC. Protein sequence: CASSLGDNLYNEQFF.

As concerns this clone: An end of the junction does not agree with germline; a read error may underlie this. The chain recombines TRBV28 with TRBJ2-7; TRBD2 might be the D (5 bases). In germline, CDR1 is MDHEN, CDR2 SYDVKM. This CDR3 spans 14 amino acids. The CDR3 DNA is TGTGCCAGCAGTTCTCGGGGAGACGGGCCCGAGCGGTACTTC. Residues: CASSSRGDGPERYF.

The chain recombines TRBV7-2 with TRBJ2-1, with 12 bases fitting TRBD2. The CDR3 totals 19 residues. V lost 5 bases and J lost 4; bases outside the gene matches: 15. Germline V gives CDR1 SGHTA, CDR2 FQGNSA. The CDR3 spells CASSPSGTSGLGEYNEQFF. CDR3 DNA: TGTGCCAGCAGCCCATCCGGGACTAGCGGGCTGGGGGAGTACAATGAGCAGTTCTTC.